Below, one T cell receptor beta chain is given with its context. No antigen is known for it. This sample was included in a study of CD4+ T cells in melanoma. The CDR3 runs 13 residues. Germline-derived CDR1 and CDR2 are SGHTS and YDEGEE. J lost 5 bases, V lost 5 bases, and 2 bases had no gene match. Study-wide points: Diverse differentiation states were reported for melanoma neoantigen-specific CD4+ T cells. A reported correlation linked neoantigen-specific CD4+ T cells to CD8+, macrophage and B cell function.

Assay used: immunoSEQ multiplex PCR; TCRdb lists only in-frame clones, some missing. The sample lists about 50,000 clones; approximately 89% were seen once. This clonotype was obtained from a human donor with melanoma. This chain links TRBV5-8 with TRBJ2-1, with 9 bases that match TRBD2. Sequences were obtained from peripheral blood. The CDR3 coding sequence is TGTGCCAGCAGGCCTAGCGGGGACAATGAGCAGTTCTTC. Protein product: CASRPSGDNEQFF.